The clone carrying this T cell receptor beta chain has at least ten counts. The antigen is undetermined. This sample was included in a study of CD8 T cells in ankylosing spondylitis. Study findings and constraints: Seemingly characteristic of ankylosing spondylitis blood was a TCR beta motif consisting of eight highly homologous variants. In ankylosing spondylitis patients, matched synovial fluid reportedly showed significant enrichment of disease-linked clones.

TCRdb re-called the 5' RACE reads with MiXCR, one entry per CDR3 protein. Among under 200,000 distinct CDR3 sequences listed, 13% were seen once. The CDR3 sequence is 19 residues long. Looked up from germline, CDR1 is SGHTS and CDR2 is YDEGEE. V was shortened by 1 base and J by 2 bases, with 22 bases between the two germline ends. The chain carries TRBV5-8 and TRBJ1-3; D uncertain. Sequencing was performed on blood, either unsorted or a sorted T cell fraction (not recorded which). The source of this sequence is a female donor with ankylosing spondylitis or in good health (not recorded which). Here the CDR3 DNA reads TGTGCCAGCAGCTTGACGTCGGGCCCCCGAAGAAGGGCTGGAAACACCATATATTTT. Amino acid sequence: CASSLTSGPRRRAGNTIYF.